This T cell receptor (beta chain) was identified during a study of chronic HIV infection and antiretroviral therapy. MiXCR, applied by TCRdb to the 5' RACE reads, yields one record per CDR3 protein. This table holds tens of thousands of distinct CDR3 sequences, 8% to 10% found once. The table lists this clonotype with many counts. This receptor was obtained from an adult who had HIV and had not received antiretroviral therapy, or was an uninfected healthy control (not recorded which). The sample was peripheral blood.

DNA for the CDR3: TGTGCCAGCAGCTCCCGACGGAATAATGAAAAACTGTTTTTT. It yields the protein CASSSRRNNEKLFF. The genes are TRBV7-9 and TRBJ1-4, with no clear D. CDR1 and CDR2 from the germline V gene are SEHNR and FQNEAQ (reference sequence). V was shortened by 4 bases and J by 4 bases, with 10 bases between the two germline ends. This CDR3 contains 14 residues.